A selection of T cell receptor beta chains follows, all from one sample in a study of T cells in Graves' hyperthyroidism and ophthalmopathy. From the multiplex PCR reads, TCRdb called clonotypes with MiXCR, one entry per CDR3 protein. This sample has about 360,000 distinct CDR3 sequences, with 13% found just once. Sequencing used blood. The origin of the receptors is a woman in her late teens or twenties with Graves' hyperthyroidism. CDR3s include the opening cysteine and the closing phenylalanine or tryptophan. Fields, in order: J gene, V gene, CDR3 protein.

>TRBJ2-7|TRBV7-9
CASSLETYRGPRDEQYF
>TRBJ2-7|TRBV4-3
CASSQAEGGIYEQYF
>TRBJ1-5|TRBV15
CATSRGGSDSKQPQHF
>TRBJ1-2|TRBV7-9
CASSPPRGSRLYGYTF
>TRBJ2-3|TRBV2
CASSPRTNTDTQYF
>TRBJ1-4|TRBV5-1
CASSLDRGVGEEKLFF
>TRBJ2-4|TRBV28
CASSLRAGFGIQYF
>TRBJ2-7|TRBV7-9
CASSLGLAGGPYTYEQYF
>TRBJ1-1|TRBV20-1
CSALGRPEAWYTEAFF
>TRBJ1-5|TRBV6-1
CASSTDGNQPQHF